Shown below are 27 T cell receptor beta chains from a single sample sequenced in a study of human T cells and chemical hapten exposure. TCRdb used MiXCR to reprocess the RACE reads, holding one entry per CDR3 protein. The table shows 370,000 or so distinct CDR3 sequences, with roughly 4.8% occurring only once. Stated time point: patch test 1, 2 weeks after DPC sensitization. Treatment described: therapeutic diphenylcyclopropenone sensitization with weekly scalp DPC. The input for sequencing was whole blood, taken in connection with sensitization to the hapten diphenylcyclopropenone (DPC). All receptors come from a woman between 45 and 60 years old with alopecia areata. Some clones in this sample may be carry-over from other donors' samples.

The sample holds many counts of this clonotype. The chain is built from TRBV29-1 and TRBJ2-6, with D possibly matching TRBD2 (5 bases). The CDR3 loop spans 17 amino acids. V dropped 6 bases and J dropped 0 bases, with 18 bases sitting between them. Germline V gene sequence: CDR1 SQVTM, CDR2 ANQGSEA. The chain's CDR3 is CSVPLQRRPSGANVLTF. In nucleotides, the CDR3 is TGCAGCGTCCCATTACAGCGGAGGCCCTCTGGGGCCAACGTCCTGACTTTC.

Comment on this clonotype: The junction departs from germline at one end; a sequencing error may be responsible. The V and J genes are TRBV7-3 and TRBJ2-6, with 7 bases fitting TRBD1. Germline assignment: CDR1 SGHTA and CDR2 FQGTGA. The CDR3 length is 23 residues. The CDR3 loop is CASSLEFGGLDRDNSLGADVLTF. The CDR3, as DNA: TGTGCCAGCAGCTTAGAGTTTGGGGGTCTCGACAGGGACAATTCTCTCGGGGCCGACGTCCTGACTTTC.

Ten or more counts support this clonotype. The chain combines TRBV11-3 with TRBJ2-1; the D is unclear. CDR1 is SGHNT and CDR2 is YENEEA in the germline V gene. With 1 base removed from V and 1 base from J, the gap between germline ends came to 8 bases. The length of the CDR3 is 15 residues. Here the CDR3 reads CASSLAVTSYNEQFF. CDR3 nucleotides: TGTGCCAGCAGCTTAGCTGTGACATCCTACAATGAGCAGTTCTTC.

This clonotype was seen ten or more times. The chain joins TRBV4-1 to TRBJ2-2, with D perhaps matching TRBD1 (5 bases). This CDR3 spans 15 amino acids. Per the germline V gene, CDR1 is MGHRA and CDR2 is YSYEKL. The V end was cut by 0 bases, the J end by 2 bases, with 7 bases between. The CDR3 DNA reads TGCGCCAGCAGCCAAGATGACAGAAACACCGGGGAGCTGTTTTTT. Amino acid sequence: CASSQDDRNTGELFF.

This clonotype was recorded at least ten times. This sequence joins TRBV5-1 and TRBJ1-5, with D perhaps TRBD1 (6 bases). Trimming shortened V by 2 bases and J by 6 bases, and 9 bases separated the two germline ends. The length of the CDR3 is 13 residues. Germline values: CDR1 SGHRS, CDR2 YFSETQ. The CDR3 DNA reads as TGCGCCAGCAGCTTCGAGGGGGGTCAGCCCCAGCATTTT. Translation: CASSFEGGQPQHF.

This chain joins TRBV27 and TRBJ1-1; D not certain. Trimming removed 5 bases from V and 1 base from J, with 11 bases in between. The CDR3 runs to 14 residues. Germline V gene data show CDR1 as MNHEY and CDR2 as SMNVEV (reference sequence). The CDR3 nucleotides are TGTGCCAGCAGTCCGAATATAGCGAACACTGAAGCTTTCTTT. Translated, it gives CASSPNIANTEAFF.

The sample holds a few counts of this clonotype. At one boundary the junction diverges from the germline segment, which might be a read error. This chain uses TRBV2 with TRBJ2-3; 11 positions match TRBD2. The CDR3 loop spans 15 amino acids. Germline V gives CDR1 SNHLY, CDR2 FYNNEI. CDR3 protein: CASTEGTSGRRTQYF. CDR3 DNA: TGTGCCAGCACTGAAGGCACTAGCGGGAGACGAACGCAGTATTTT.

This clonotype occurred a few times. The chain links TRBV7-9 to TRBJ2-3; D gene ambiguous. The CDR3 covers 13 residues. Trimming pared 1 base from V and 6 bases from J, leaving 8 bases between. Germline assignment: CDR1 SEHNR and CDR2 FQNEAQ (reference sequence). The CDR3 here is CASSLGTADTQYF. CDR3 nucleotide sequence: TGTGCCAGCAGCTTAGGTACCGCCGATACGCAGTATTTT.

This clonotype appeared many times. This chain links TRBV12-3 or TRBV12-4 with TRBJ2-7; tentatively, D is TRBD1 or TRBD2 (5 bases each). This CDR3 has 14 amino acids. Trimming took 8 bases from V and 2 from J, leaving 16 bases between them. CDR3 amino acids: CASGRGPGPYEQYF. The CDR3 nucleotides are TGTGCCAGCGGCCGGGGCCCTGGGCCCTACGAGCAGTACTTC.

This clonotype was seen repeatedly, ten times or more. The CDR3 here is CASSFGQGMAGANVLTF. The CDR3 coding sequence is TGTGCCAGCAGCTTTGGACAGGGAATGGCTGGGGCCAACGTCCTGACTTTC. The gene calls are TRBV13 and TRBJ2-6; 8 bases match TRBD1. CDR3 length: 17 amino acids. Trimming took 3 bases from V and 2 from J; bases not matched to a gene: 6. CDR1 is PRHDT and CDR2 is FYEKMQ in the germline V gene (reference sequence).

This clonotype was observed a handful of times. V is TRBV9 and J is TRBJ2-1, with 8 bases that match TRBD2. CDR3 length: 16 residues. With 3 bases clipped from V and 5 bases from J, the junction kept 10 bases outside the gene matches. CDR1 is SGDLS and CDR2 is YYNGEE in the germline V gene. Here the CDR3 reads CASSALPGRGDNEQFF. The DNA of the CDR3 is TGTGCCAGCAGCGCCCTCCCCGGGCGGGGGGACAATGAGCAGTTCTTC.

Many counts were recorded for this clonotype. This CDR3 is CASSLSWGSQPQHF. The DNA for the CDR3 is TGTGCCAGCAGTTTATCGTGGGGTAGCCAGCCCCAGCATTTT. The J gene is TRBJ1-5, the V gene TRBV27; D not resolved. Trimming left V 0 bases short and J 7 bases short, with 10 bases between. CDR1 and CDR2 from the germline V gene are MNHEY and SMNVEV (reference sequence). The CDR3 is 14 amino acids.

This clonotype came up many times. This chain uses TRBV28 with TRBJ2-5; no firm D call. Trimming left V 5 bases short and J 2 bases short, with 9 bases between. This CDR3 comprises 13 residues. Germline-derived CDR1 and CDR2 are MDHEN and SYDVKM. CDR3 nucleotides: TGTGCCAGCAGTGTATCAACTCAAGAGACCCAGTACTTC. Encoded protein: CASSVSTQETQYF.

This clonotype has a handful of counts. The chain uses TRBV19 and TRBJ1-1, with TRBD1 as a possible D gene (5 bases). This CDR3 is built from 12 residues. CDR1 is LNHDA, CDR2 SQIVND, per germline (reference sequence). V was pared by 6 bases and J by 7 bases, with 12 bases between. CDR3 region: CASRDGGGEAFF. DNA for the CDR3: TGTGCCAGTAGGGACGGTGGGGGTGAAGCTTTCTTT.

Ten or more counts support this clonotype. The chain has TRBV19 and TRBJ1-5; 9 bases map to TRBD1. The CDR3 sequence is 13 residues long. CDR1 is LNHDA, CDR2 SQIVND, per germline (reference sequence). After removal of 9 bases from V and 5 bases from J, the junction contained 5 bases not matched to a gene. The DNA for the CDR3 is TGTGCCAGCGGACAGGGGAGGGATCAGCCCCAGCATTTT. Protein product: CASGQGRDQPQHF. Full variable domain (outside the CDR3, taken from reference TRBV19 and TRBJ1-5): DGGITQSPKYLFRKEGQNVTLSCEQNLNHDAMYWYRQDPGQGLRLIYYSQIVNDFQKGDIAEGYSVSREKKESFPLTVTSAQKNPTAFYLCASGQGRDQPQHFGDGTRLSIL.

The rearrangement joins TRBV2 to TRBJ2-3; 9 nucleotides match TRBD1. The CDR3 runs to 14 residues. Germline V CDR1 and CDR2: SNHLY, FYNNEI. Trimming removed 4 bases from V and 5 bases from J; junction bases left unmatched: 4. CDR3 nucleotide sequence: TGTGCCAGCAGTGTAGGACAGGGGCAAGATACGCAGTATTTT. This gives the protein CASSVGQGQDTQYF.

This clonotype appeared a few times. The chain carries TRBV5-4 and TRBJ2-4; D gene unclear. The length of the CDR3 is 13 residues. The germline V and J ends were trimmed by 6 bases and 6 bases, with 13 bases remaining between them. The germline CDR1 and CDR2 sequences are SGHNT and YYREEE (reference sequence). The CDR3 sequence: CASTPEGGNIQYF. For the CDR3, the DNA is TGTGCCAGCACCCCGGAAGGCGGAAACATTCAGTACTTC.

This chain joins TRBV29-1 and TRBJ1-2; D is uncertain. CDR1 and CDR2 from the germline V gene are SQVTM and ANQGSEA. Between the trimmed V and J ends, which lost 3 bases and 3 bases, there was a span of 11 bases. This CDR3 region has 13 residues. The CDR3 nucleotides read TGCAGCGTTGAGAGGACGGAGGACTATGGCTACACCTTC. It specifies CSVERTEDYGYTF.

This clonotype was detected ten times or more. The chain carries TRBV5-4 and TRBJ2-1, with a possible D match to TRBD1 (5 bases). Looked up from germline, CDR1 is SGHNT and CDR2 is YYREEE (reference sequence). The ends were cut back, 3 bases at V and 4 bases at J, with 14 bases in the middle. CDR3 length: 15 amino acids. CDR3 coding DNA: TGTGCCAGCAGCTCTCTAGAGGCAGGGTACAATGAGCAGTTCTTC. It yields the protein CASSSLEAGYNEQFF.

This clonotype was counted at least ten times. This sequence joins TRBV20-1 and TRBJ1-1; 7 bases map to TRBD1. Looked up from germline, CDR1 is DFQATT and CDR2 is SNEGSKA (reference sequence). V was clipped by 8 bases and J by 3 bases; unmatched bases: 0. The CDR3 sequence is 10 residues long. The CDR3 DNA sequence: TGCAGTACAGGGGACACTGAAGCTTTCTTT. Encoded protein: CSTGDTEAFF.

This clonotype was seen ten or more times. This chain joins TRBV12-3 or TRBV12-4 and TRBJ1-6; D is perhaps TRBD1 (5 bases). Trimming took 6 bases from V and 5 from J, leaving 11 bases between them. The CDR3 has 14 amino acids. DNA for the CDR3: TGTGCCAGCAGGATCTCGACAGATAATTCACCCCTCCACTTT. This sequence encodes CASRISTDNSPLHF.

The chain has TRBV10-3 and TRBJ2-7, with a possible D match to TRBD1 (6 bases). The CDR3 sequence is 14 residues long. The V and J ends lost 3 bases and 0 bases respectively, with 9 bases between them. Germline loops: CDR1 ENHRY, CDR2 SYGVKD. The CDR3 bases are TGTGCCATCAGTGACCCCAGGGGCTCCTACGAGCAGTACTTC. This sequence encodes CAISDPRGSYEQYF.

This clonotype was detected only a few times. The chain couples TRBV2 to TRBJ2-3; no clear D gene. Deletions cut 7 bases from V and 1 base from J, with 12 bases between. Germline lookup yields CDR1 SNHLY and CDR2 FYNNEI. The CDR3 covers 14 residues. For the CDR3, the DNA is TGTGCCAGCAACCCCGGAGTCCGCACAGATACGCAGTATTTT. Its translation: CASNPGVRTDTQYF. The variable domain in full, completed from reference TRBV2 and TRBJ2-3, reads EPEVTQTPSHQVTQMGQEVILRCVPISNHLYFYWYRQILGQKVEFLVSFYNNEISEKSEIFDDQFSVERPDGSNFTLKIRSTKLEDSAMYFCASNPGVRTDTQYFGPGTRLTVL.

The chain uses TRBV11-2 and TRBJ1-5; D possibly corresponds to TRBD1 (6 bases). Germline V CDR1 and CDR2: SGHAT, FQNNGV. Trimming removed 5 bases at V and 8 bases at J, with 13 bases between. The CDR3 spans 13 residues. The CDR3 coding sequence is TGTGCCAGCAGCCTGGACAGTTTTGAGCCCCAGCATTTT. It translates to CASSLDSFEPQHF.

The chain links TRBV20-1 to TRBJ1-1; D is ambiguous. Germline V gene lookup returns CDR1 DFQATT and CDR2 SNEGSKA (reference sequence). There are 15 residues in the CDR3. Trimming shortened V by 0 bases and J by 0 bases, and 11 bases separated the two germline ends. CDR3 sequence: CSAREAQKMNTEAFF. CDR3 in DNA: TGCAGTGCTAGAGAGGCGCAAAAGATGAACACTGAAGCTTTCTTT.

This chain links TRBV13 with TRBJ2-7; D is uncertain. The CDR3 extends over 15 amino acids. Trimming shortened V by 0 bases and J by 3 bases, and 12 bases separated the two germline ends. Germline loops: CDR1 PRHDT, CDR2 FYEKMQ (reference sequence). CDR3 loop: CASSLGLGIHYEQYF. CDR3 in DNA: TGTGCCAGCAGCTTAGGCCTAGGGATCCACTACGAGCAGTACTTC. Filled out from reference TRBV13 and TRBJ2-7, the complete variable domain reads AAGVIQSPRHLIKEKRETATLKCYPIPRHDTVYWYQQGPGQDPQFLISFYEKMQSDKGSIPDRFSAQQFSDYHSELNMSSLELGDSALYFCASSLGLGIHYEQYFGPGTRLTVT.

DNA of the CDR3: TGCGCCAGCAGCCAAGACCCAGACGCCACAGATACGCAGTATTTT. Its protein is CASSQDPDATDTQYF. The chain carries TRBV4-3 and TRBJ2-3, with D unresolved. CDR1 is LGHNA, CDR2 YSLEER, per germline. The CDR3 consists of 15 residues. With 0 bases removed from V and 2 bases from J, the gap between germline ends came to 9 bases.